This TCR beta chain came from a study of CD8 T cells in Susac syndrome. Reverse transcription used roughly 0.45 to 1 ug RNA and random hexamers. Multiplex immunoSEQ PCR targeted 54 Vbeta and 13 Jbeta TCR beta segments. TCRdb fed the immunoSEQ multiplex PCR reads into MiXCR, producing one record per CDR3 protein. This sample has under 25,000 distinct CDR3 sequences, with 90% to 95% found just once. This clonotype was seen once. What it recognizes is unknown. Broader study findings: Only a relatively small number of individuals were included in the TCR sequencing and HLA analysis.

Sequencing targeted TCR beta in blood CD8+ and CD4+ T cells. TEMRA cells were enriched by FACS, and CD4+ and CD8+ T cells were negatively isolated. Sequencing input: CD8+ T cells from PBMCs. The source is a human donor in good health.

The chain's CDR3 is CASSERAYEQYF. The CDR3 DNA reads TGTGCCAGCAGTGAGCGGGCCTACGAGCAGTACTTC. The chain recombines TRBV2 with TRBJ2-7; perhaps TRBD2 as D (5 bases). CDR3 length equals 12 residues. Trimming left V 3 bases short and J 2 bases short, with 5 bases between. Germline lookup yields CDR1 SNHLY and CDR2 FYNNEI.